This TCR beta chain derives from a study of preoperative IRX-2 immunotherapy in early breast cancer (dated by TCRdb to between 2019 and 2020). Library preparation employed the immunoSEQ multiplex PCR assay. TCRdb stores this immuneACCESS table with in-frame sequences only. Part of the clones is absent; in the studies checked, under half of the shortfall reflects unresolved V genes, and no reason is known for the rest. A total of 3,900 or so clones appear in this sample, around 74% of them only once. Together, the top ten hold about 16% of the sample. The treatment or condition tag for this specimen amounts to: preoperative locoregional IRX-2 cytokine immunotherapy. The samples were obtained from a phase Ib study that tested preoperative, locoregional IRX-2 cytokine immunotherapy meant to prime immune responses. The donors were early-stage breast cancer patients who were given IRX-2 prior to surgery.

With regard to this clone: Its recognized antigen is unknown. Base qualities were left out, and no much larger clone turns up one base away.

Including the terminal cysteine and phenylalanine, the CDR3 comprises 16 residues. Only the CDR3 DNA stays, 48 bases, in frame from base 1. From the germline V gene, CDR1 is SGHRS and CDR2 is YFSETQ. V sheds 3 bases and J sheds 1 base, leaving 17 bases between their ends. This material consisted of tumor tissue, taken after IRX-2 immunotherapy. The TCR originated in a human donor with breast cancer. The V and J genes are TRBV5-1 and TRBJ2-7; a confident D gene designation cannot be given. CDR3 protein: CASSSVMGSYSYEQYF. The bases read TGCGCCAGCAGCTCGGTGATGGGGTCGTATTCCTACGAGCAGTACTTC.